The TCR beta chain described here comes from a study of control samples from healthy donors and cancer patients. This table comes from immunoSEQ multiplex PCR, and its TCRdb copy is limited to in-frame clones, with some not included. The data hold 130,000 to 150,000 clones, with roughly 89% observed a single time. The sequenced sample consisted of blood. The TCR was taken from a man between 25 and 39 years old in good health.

The CDR3 sequence is CASSLSSNTEAFF. The CDR3 bases are TGTGCCAGCAGCTTATCCTCCAACACTGAAGCTTTCTTT. The V call is TRBV7-3, the J call TRBJ1-1; D is unresolved. Trimming left V 2 bases short and J 2 bases short, with 6 bases between. Germline V gene sequence: CDR1 SGHTA, CDR2 FQGTGA. The CDR3 spans 13 residues.